This TCR beta chain was sequenced during a study of blood T cell repertoires in COVID-19. Study-wide context: Samples taken during acute and convalescent COVID-19 were collected in the United States, Italy and Spain.

The method was immunoSEQ multiplex PCR; TCRdb's version includes in-frame clones alone and lacks a portion of them. The sample has about 76,000 clones, 87% seen once. Germline CDR1 and CDR2: MDHEN and SYDVKM. Trimming removed 11 bases from V and 0 bases from J, with 15 bases in between. This CDR3 contains 14 residues. The TCR originated in a man under 40 with acute or convalescent COVID-19. Sequencing was performed on peripheral blood. V and J are TRBV28 and TRBJ2-3; maybe TRBD2 (5 bases). The chain's CDR3 is CAAPEDMSTDTQYF. For the CDR3, the DNA is TGTGCCGCGCCGGAGGATATGAGCACAGATACGCAGTATTTT.